These 2 T cell receptor beta chains were sequenced from one sample in a study of CXCR3-negative and CXCR3-positive naive CD8 T cells. General study results and limits: When CXCR3-positive naive cells were set against CXCR3-negative naive cells, the former had more hydrophobic TRB CDR3s.

The antigens for these receptors are not known. UMI-tagged TRB cDNA libraries were built via 5' RACE. Following a re-call of the 5' RACE reads, TCRdb has one entry per CDR3 protein and lacks DNA. The record lists some 47,000 distinct CDR3 sequences, of which the ten most abundant hold 0.55% to 0.6%. The sample comprised naive CXCR3+ CD8+ T cells from blood. As to subset: CD45RO-CCR7+CD27+CD95- naive CD8+ T cells expressing CXCR3 (TNR3+). These receptors originate from a human donor in good health. Some clones in this sample may be carry-over from other donors' samples.

The genes are TRBV25-1 and TRBJ1-2. This CDR3 is built from 18 residues. CDR1 is MGHDK, CDR2 SYGVNS, per germline. This chain's CDR3 is CASSESGPRRDPDYGYTF.

The chain has TRBV12-3 or TRBV12-4 and TRBJ1-1. This CDR3 is 12 amino acids long. The CDR3 sequence: CASSLRNTEAFF.